Listed below are T cell receptor beta chains from one sample, sequenced in a study of cytomegalovirus exposure and HLA in healthy donors. The repertoire was sequenced with immunoSEQ multiplex PCR; TCRdb's copy has only in-frame clones and lacks some. The data contain about 99,000 clones, 60% to 80% of them seen just once; the ten biggest clones take up around 3.5%. Sequenced sample: PBMCs. The receptors here all came from a man aged 40-49 years in good health and CMV-seronegative. Both conserved end residues are part of each CDR3. The D gene is left open where the match is weak. Size is stated for part of the rows, as once, few or many counts, or as a class when the clone is expanded.

d_call | j_call | v_call | clone_size | cdr3_aa | cdr3_nt
. | TRBJ1-6 | TRBV28 | . | CASSVGGSPLHF | TGTGCCAGCAGCGTGGGGGGTTCACCCCTCCACTTT
. | TRBJ1-6 | TRBV5-4 | . | CASSALGAGSPLHF | TGTGCCAGCAGCGCGTTAGGGGCTGGATCACCCCTCCACTTT
. | TRBJ2-7 | TRBV27 | . | CATSEGAKISYEQYF | TGTGCCACCAGTGAGGGTGCTAAGATCTCCTACGAGCAGTACTTC
. | TRBJ2-7 | TRBV7-9 | . | CASSLAPFSRGYEQYF | TGTGCCAGCAGCTTAGCCCCGTTTAGTCGGGGGTACGAGCAGTACTTC
TRBD2 | TRBJ2-5 | TRBV10-3 | . | CAISERGEETQYF | TGTGCCATCAGTGAGCGGGGGGAAGAGACCCAGTACTTC
TRBD2 | TRBJ2-5 | TRBV7-9 | . | CASSLREGYQETQYF | TGTGCCAGCAGCCTGCGGGAGGGGTACCAAGAGACCCAGTACTTC
. | TRBJ2-7 | TRBV7-8 | . | CASSSRDFSYEQYF | TGTGCCAGCAGCTCTCGGGACTTCTCCTACGAGCAGTACTTC
. | TRBJ1-3 | TRBV29-1 | . | CSVPQGNTIYF | TGCAGCGTTCCCCAGGGAAACACCATATATTTT
. | TRBJ1-1 | TRBV4-2 | once | CASSQDRQMNTEAFF | TGTGCCAGCAGCCAAGATAGACAGATGAACACTGAAGCTTTCTTT
. | TRBJ2-2 | TRBV6-5 | . | CASSFLRGNTGELFF | TGTGCCAGCAGTTTTCTGCGGGGGAACACCGGGGAGCTGTTTTTT
TRBD1 | TRBJ1-4 | TRBV7-9 | . | CASSFIPGQGSEKLFF | TGTGCCAGCAGCTTCATCCCGGGACAGGGGTCCGAAAAACTGTTTTTT
TRBD2 | TRBJ2-3 | TRBV18 | . | CASSPPRLAGDTDTQYF | TGTGCCAGCTCACCACCGCGGCTAGCGGGGGACACAGATACGCAGTATTTT
. | TRBJ1-1 | TRBV5-4 | . | CASSLGGLGLMNTEAFF | TGTGCCAGCAGCTTGGGGGGGCTGGGTTTGATGAACACTGAAGCTTTCTTT
TRBD1 | TRBJ1-2 | TRBV6-1 | . | CASRRTGGDGYGYTF | TGTGCCAGCAGGCGGACAGGGGGCGATGGCTATGGCTACACCTTC
. | TRBJ2-1 | TRBV5-4 | . | CASSSPGPGDNEQFF | TGTGCCAGCAGCTCTCCGGGACCGGGGGACAATGAGCAGTTCTTC
TRBD1 | TRBJ2-7 | TRBV2 | . | CASSLRQGGAYEQYF | TGTGCCAGCAGCTTGCGACAGGGGGGCGCCTACGAGCAGTACTTC
TRBD1 | TRBJ2-3 | TRBV2 | . | CASRRGQGGTDTQYF | TGTGCCAGCAGGAGGGGGCAGGGAGGCACAGATACGCAGTATTTT
TRBD1 | TRBJ2-7 | TRBV6-6 | . | CASSSPLRDRNYEQYF | TGTGCCAGCAGTTCGCCGTTGAGGGACAGGAACTACGAGCAGTACTTC
. | TRBJ1-1 | TRBV2 | . | CASSEASRGAFF | TGTGCCAGCAGTGAAGCTTCAAGGGGCGCTTTCTTT
TRBD1 | TRBJ2-6 | TRBV30 | few | CAWTQTGGFSGANVLTF | TGTGCCTGGACCCAGACAGGGGGCTTCTCTGGGGCCAACGTCCTGACTTTC
TRBD2 | TRBJ2-1 | TRBV5-6 | few | CASSRTSGSNPYNEQFF | TGTGCCAGCAGCCGGACTAGCGGGAGTAACCCTTACAATGAGCAGTTCTTC
TRBD1 | TRBJ1-5 | TRBV7-8 | . | CASSLLPGTVNSNQPQHF | TGTGCCAGCAGCCTCCTACCAGGGACAGTTAACAGCAATCAGCCCCAGCATTTT
TRBD2 | TRBJ2-1 | TRBV5-1 | . | CASRPRTSGYNEQFF | TGCGCCAGCAGACCGCGGACTAGCGGTTACAATGAGCAGTTCTTC
. | TRBJ1-1 | TRBV11-2 | . | CASSLDVAGEAFF | TGTGCCAGCAGCTTAGACGTGGCGGGTGAAGCTTTCTTT
TRBD1 | TRBJ1-3 | TRBV6-5 | . | CASSYTGVGGGNTIYF | TGTGCCAGCAGTTACACAGGGGTAGGAGGTGGAAACACCATATATTTT
. | TRBJ1-2 | TRBV30 | . | CAWSIETRGLYGYTF | TGTGCCTGGAGTATAGAGACTCGGGGTCTCTATGGCTACACCTTC
TRBD1 | TRBJ2-7 | TRBV9 | few | CASRSTGGTNEQYF | TGTGCCAGCAGGTCGACAGGGGGAACAAACGAGCAGTACTTC
. | TRBJ1-2 | TRBV28 | . | CASSHLRQANYGYTF | TGTGCCAGCAGCCACTTGAGACAGGCTAACTATGGCTACACCTTC
. | TRBJ2-2 | TRBV4-1 | . | CASRKQDVPPRTGELFF | TGCGCCAGCAGAAAACAAGATGTTCCACCGAGGACCGGGGAGCTGTTTTTT
TRBD2 | TRBJ2-3 | TRBV5-4 | . | CASSPRTSNADTQYF | TGTGCCAGCAGCCCACGGACTAGCAACGCAGATACGCAGTATTTT
. | TRBJ1-1 | TRBV11-2 | few | CASSFPRGEAFF | TGTGCCAGCAGCTTCCCACGGGGTGAAGCTTTCTTT
TRBD1 | TRBJ2-7 | TRBV6-1 | . | CASRLGQGYEQYF | TGTGCCAGCAGGCTGGGACAGGGCTACGAGCAGTACTTC
TRBD2 | TRBJ2-7 | TRBV28 | . | CASSVQSSGSSYEQYF | TGTGCCAGCAGCGTCCAATCTAGCGGGAGTTCCTACGAGCAGTACTTC
TRBD1 | TRBJ2-7 | TRBV30 | . | CAWSKGQGLEQYF | TGTGCCTGGAGTAAGGGACAGGGGCTCGAGCAGTACTTC
. | TRBJ2-1 | TRBV27 | . | CASSSTPTESGVF | TGTGCCAGCAGTTCCACCCCCACCGAAAGCGGAGTCTTC
. | TRBJ2-5 | TRBV6-6 | once | CASQEGETQYF | TGTGCCAGCCAAGAGGGAGAGACCCAGTACTTC
TRBD2 | TRBJ2-7 | TRBV5-1 | few | CASSSGTSHYEQYF | TGCGCCAGCAGCTCCGGGACTAGCCACTACGAGCAGTACTTC
TRBD2 | TRBJ2-2 | TRBV28 | . | CASTILLAGGGELFF | TGTGCCAGCACCATACTACTAGCGGGAGGCGGGGAGCTGTTTTTT
TRBD2 | TRBJ2-3 | TRBV10-1 | . | CASGGRAGAKDTQYF | TGCGCCAGCGGAGGGAGAGCGGGGGCCAAAGATACGCAGTATTTT
. | TRBJ1-2 | TRBV9 | . | CASSKDTSNYGYTF | TGTGCCAGCAGTAAGGACACTTCTAACTATGGCTACACCTTC
TRBD2 | TRBJ2-5 | TRBV5-4 | . | CASSWGTSGGFGGKETQYF | TGTGCCAGCAGCTGGGGGACTAGCGGGGGGTTTGGAGGGAAAGAGACCCAGTACTTC
TRBD1 | TRBJ2-1 | TRBV14 | . | CASSRQGTVDEQFF | TGTGCCAGCAGCCGACAGGGGACAGTCGATGAGCAGTTCTTC
TRBD2 | TRBJ2-1 | TRBV18 | . | CASSLAGYSYNEQFF | TGTGCCAGCTCATTAGCGGGATATAGCTACAATGAGCAGTTCTTC
TRBD1 | TRBJ1-4 | TRBV7-2 | . | CASSLAGGHLTDWKLFF | TGTGCCAGCAGCCTAGCAGGGGGACACCTTACGGATTGGAAACTGTTTTTT
. | TRBJ1-2 | TRBV30 | . | CAWVGQGYTF | TGTGCCTGGGTTGGGCAGGGCTACACCTTC
TRBD2 | TRBJ2-1 | TRBV29-1 | . | CSVYGGLAGPSLGEQFF | TGCAGCGTTTACGGGGGACTAGCGGGACCGTCCCTAGGTGAGCAGTTCTTC
. | TRBJ1-3 | TRBV6-6 | few | CASSYAGFGSGNTIYF | TGTGCCAGCAGTTACGCCGGGTTCGGGTCTGGAAACACCATATATTTT
TRBD1 | TRBJ1-1 | TRBV27 | . | CASTHFGTGGSFTEAFF | TGTGCCAGCACCCACTTTGGGACAGGGGGCTCTTTTACTGAAGCTTTCTTT
TRBD1 | TRBJ1-2 | TRBV6-1 | . | CASSEQQGIYGYTF | TGTGCCAGCAGTGAACAACAGGGGATCTATGGCTACACCTTC
. | TRBJ1-1 | TRBV28 | . | CASSSGQVSQAFF | TGTGCCAGCAGTTCCGGACAAGTCAGCCAAGCTTTCTTT
TRBD1 | TRBJ1-1 | TRBV6-1 | . | CASGGQGSTEAFF | TGTGCCAGCGGGGGACAGGGTTCTACTGAAGCTTTCTTT
. | TRBJ2-7 | TRBV6-5 | . | CASSYEFGYEQYF | TGTGCCAGCAGTTACGAGTTTGGTTACGAGCAGTACTTC
. | TRBJ2-3 | TRBV13 | . | CASSGSELTDTQYF | TGTGCCAGCAGCGGCAGCGAGCTCACAGATACGCAGTATTTT
TRBD1 | TRBJ2-7 | TRBV28 | . | CASSLGQATYEQYF | TGTGCCAGCAGTTTAGGACAGGCCACCTACGAGCAGTACTTC
TRBD1 | TRBJ1-1 | TRBV28 | . | CASSFPNRGRRSEAFF | TGTGCCAGCAGTTTCCCCAACAGGGGGCGGAGGTCTGAAGCTTTCTTT
. | TRBJ2-1 | TRBV30 | . | CAWSVSRSGEQFF | TGTGCCTGGAGTGTGTCCAGATCGGGTGAGCAGTTCTTC
. | TRBJ2-2 | TRBV2 | . | CATSWADTGELFF | TGTGCCACATCGTGGGCAGACACCGGGGAGCTGTTTTTT
TRBD1 | TRBJ2-2 | TRBV5-4 | . | CASSFLGQVPGELFF | TGTGCCAGCAGCTTTTTGGGACAGGTCCCCGGGGAGCTGTTTTTT
. | TRBJ1-5 | TRBV2 | . | CASGRQNSNQPQHF | TGTGCCAGCGGCCGACAGAATAGCAATCAGCCCCAGCATTTT
TRBD1 | TRBJ1-1 | TRBV19 | . | CASRRTGAKNTEAFF | TGTGCCAGTAGGAGGACAGGGGCGAAGAACACTGAAGCTTTCTTT